This entry is about one T cell receptor beta chain. The authors' processing: Scientists estimated how many nucleated cells there were by amplifying reference gene primers. Sequencing was performed with immunoSEQ multiplex PCR; in TCRdb, only in-frame clones are kept and a portion is missing. V, J and clone size are those of that table, while D and trimming were read from the DNA. The sample lists 250,000 to 300,000 clones, about 90% occurring once. The data were obtained in a study of blood T cell repertoires in COVID-19. Study context: Collection of acute and convalescent COVID-19 samples took place in the United States, Italy and Spain.

CDR1 is SGHRS, CDR2 YFSETQ, per germline. Trimming removed 7 bases from V and 6 bases from J; junction bases left unmatched: 10. The CDR3 is made up of 15 amino acids. Sequenced input: peripheral blood. V and J are TRBV5-1 and TRBJ2-2; 9 bases map to TRBD1. This receptor was taken from a woman aged 50 to 65 who had recovered from COVID-19. This chain's CDR3 is CASSGQGIESGELFF. The CDR3 DNA is TGCGCCAGCTCGGGACAGGGAATCGAGTCCGGGGAGCTGTTTTTT. Full variable domain (remainder filled in from reference TRBV5-1 and TRBJ2-2): KAGVTQTPRYLIKTRGQQVTLSCSPISGHRSVSWYQQTPGQGLQFLFEYFSETQRNKGNFPGRFSGRQFSNSRSEMNVSTLELGDSALYLCASSGQGIESGELFFGEGSRLTVL.